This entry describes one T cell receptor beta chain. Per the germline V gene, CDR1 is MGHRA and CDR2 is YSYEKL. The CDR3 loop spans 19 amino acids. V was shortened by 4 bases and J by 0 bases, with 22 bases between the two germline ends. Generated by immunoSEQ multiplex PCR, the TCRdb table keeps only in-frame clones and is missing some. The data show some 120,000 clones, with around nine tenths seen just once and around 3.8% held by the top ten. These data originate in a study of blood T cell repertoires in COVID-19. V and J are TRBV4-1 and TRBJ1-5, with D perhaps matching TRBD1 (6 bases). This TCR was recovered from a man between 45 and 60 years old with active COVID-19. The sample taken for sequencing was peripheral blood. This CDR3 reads CASSRTPGTRVNSNQPQHF. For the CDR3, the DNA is TGCGCCAGCAGCCGAACCCCCGGGACAAGGGTTAATAGCAATCAGCCCCAGCATTTT.